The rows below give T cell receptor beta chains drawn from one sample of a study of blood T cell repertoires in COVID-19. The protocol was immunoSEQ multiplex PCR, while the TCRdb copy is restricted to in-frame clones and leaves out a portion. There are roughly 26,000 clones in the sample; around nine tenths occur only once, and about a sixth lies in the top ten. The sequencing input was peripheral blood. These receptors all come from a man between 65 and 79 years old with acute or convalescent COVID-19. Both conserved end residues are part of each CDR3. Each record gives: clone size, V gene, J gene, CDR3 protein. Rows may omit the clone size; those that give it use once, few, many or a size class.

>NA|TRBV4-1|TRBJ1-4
CASSQEGDRGGEKLFF
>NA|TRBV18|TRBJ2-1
CASSPGGNNEQFF
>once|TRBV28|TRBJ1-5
CASSLGSRETPRQPQHF
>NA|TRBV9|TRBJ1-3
CASSVDYGNTIYF
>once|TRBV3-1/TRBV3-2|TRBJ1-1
CASSQVGYIEAFF
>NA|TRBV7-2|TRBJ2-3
CASSLMRGTDTQYF
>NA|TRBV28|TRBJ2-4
CASSLRAGETKNIQYF
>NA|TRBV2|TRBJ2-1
CASSRLAGDGEQFF
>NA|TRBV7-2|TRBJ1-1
CASSSIDTGMFSSSTEAFF
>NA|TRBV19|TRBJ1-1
CASSPQGALTWTEAFF
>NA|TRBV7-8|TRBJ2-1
CASSLELAGVSRGPNEQFF
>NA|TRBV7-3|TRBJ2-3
CASSLAGGTDTQYF
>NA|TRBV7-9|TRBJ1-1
CASSLEYTEAFF
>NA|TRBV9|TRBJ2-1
CASSVDGNRGANEQFF
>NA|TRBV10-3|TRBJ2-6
CAISESSGTSGANVLTF
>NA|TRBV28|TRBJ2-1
CASSFPLAGGEAYNEQFF
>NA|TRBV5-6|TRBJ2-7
CASSRGTVAYEQYF
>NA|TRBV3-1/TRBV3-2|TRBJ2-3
CASSQDRGLTQYF
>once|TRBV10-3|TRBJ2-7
CAISRDRGDEQYF
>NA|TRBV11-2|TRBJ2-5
CASSTAETQYF
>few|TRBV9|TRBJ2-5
CASSGGGGPQETQYF
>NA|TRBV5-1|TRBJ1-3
CASRTGEGNTIYF